This T cell receptor (beta chain) was found in a study of T cell repertoires in cytomegalovirus infection. Across the study: Public TCR beta signatures were indicative of both CMV infection and a matching HLA type.

Study-level points and caveats: CMV-specific HLA-C-restricted TCR beta clonotypes dominated the ex vivo response. Adding up the frequency of public TCR beta families identified people who carried CMV plus the relevant HLA.

The CDR3 has 11 residues. Germline CDR1 reads SNHLY; CDR2 reads FYNNEI. Deletions cut 6 bases from V and 6 bases from J, with 9 bases between. Worth noting for this clonotype: Its antigen remains unknown.

MiXCR, applied by TCRdb to the reads, yields one record per CDR3 protein. The data show more than 400,000 distinct CDR3 sequences, less than 30% seen once. The receptor was derived from a human donor in good health (CMV status not recorded). Some clones in this sample may be carry-over from other donors' samples. The chain uses TRBV2 and TRBJ2-7, with D unclear. Specimen: PBMCs. The CDR3 DNA follows: TGTGCCAGCAGCGGACCGATCGAGCAGTACGTC. Translation: CASSGPIEQYV.